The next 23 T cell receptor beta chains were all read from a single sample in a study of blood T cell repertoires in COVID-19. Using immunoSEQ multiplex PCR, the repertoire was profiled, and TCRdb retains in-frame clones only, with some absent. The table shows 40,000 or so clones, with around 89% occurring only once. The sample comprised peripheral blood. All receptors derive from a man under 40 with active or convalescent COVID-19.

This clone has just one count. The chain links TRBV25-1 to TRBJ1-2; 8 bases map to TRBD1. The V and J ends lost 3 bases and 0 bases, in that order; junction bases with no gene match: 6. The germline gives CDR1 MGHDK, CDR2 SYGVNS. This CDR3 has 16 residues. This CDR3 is CASSDGTGLANYGYTF. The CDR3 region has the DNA TGTGCCAGCAGTGACGGGACAGGTTTAGCTAACTATGGCTACACCTTC.

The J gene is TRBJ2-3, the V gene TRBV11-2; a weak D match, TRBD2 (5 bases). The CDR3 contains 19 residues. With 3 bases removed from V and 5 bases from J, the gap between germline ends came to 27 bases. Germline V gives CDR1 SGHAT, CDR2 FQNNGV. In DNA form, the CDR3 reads TGTGCCAGCAGCTTCTGGGGTGAGGGTGGTATAGGGATTGGAGATACGCAGTATTTT. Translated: CASSFWGEGGIGIGDTQYF.

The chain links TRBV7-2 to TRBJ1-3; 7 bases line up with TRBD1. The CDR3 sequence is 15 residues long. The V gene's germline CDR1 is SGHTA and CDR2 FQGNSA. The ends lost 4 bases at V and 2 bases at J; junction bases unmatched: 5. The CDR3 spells CASSSRQGTGNTIYF. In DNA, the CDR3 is TGTGCCAGCAGCTCGCGACAGGGCACTGGAAACACCATATATTTT. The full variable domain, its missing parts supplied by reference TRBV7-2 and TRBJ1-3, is GAGVSQSPSNKVTEKGKDVELRCDPISGHTALYWYRQSLGQGLEFLIYFQGNSAPDKSGLPSDRFSAERTGGSVSTLTIQRTQQEDSAVYLCASSSRQGTGNTIYFGEGSWLTVV.

The CDR3, as DNA: TGCAGCGCAAACATGGGACTCCCGCCCGGGGATACGCAGTATTTT. Its protein is CSANMGLPPGDTQYF. This rearrangement joins TRBV29-1 to TRBJ2-3; possible D gene TRBD2, 6 bases. Looked up from germline, CDR1 is SQVTM and CDR2 is ANQGSEA. The V end lost 7 bases, the J end lost 6 bases, and 23 bases lay between the germline ends. There are 15 residues in the CDR3.

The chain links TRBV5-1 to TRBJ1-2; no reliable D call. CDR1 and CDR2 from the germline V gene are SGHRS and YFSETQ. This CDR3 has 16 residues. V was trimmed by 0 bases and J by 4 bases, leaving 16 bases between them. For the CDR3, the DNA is TGCGCCAGCAGCTTGGGAGACACAGTGACCCCCTATGGCTACACCTTC. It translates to CASSLGDTVTPYGYTF.

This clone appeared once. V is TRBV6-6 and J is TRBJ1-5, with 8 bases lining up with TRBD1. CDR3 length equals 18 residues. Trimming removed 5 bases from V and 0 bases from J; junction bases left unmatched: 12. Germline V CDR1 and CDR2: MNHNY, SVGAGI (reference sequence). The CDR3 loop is CASSPGAGGSYSNQPQHF. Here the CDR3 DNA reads TGTGCCAGCAGTCCCGGGGCAGGGGGCTCTTATAGCAATCAGCCCCAGCATTTT.

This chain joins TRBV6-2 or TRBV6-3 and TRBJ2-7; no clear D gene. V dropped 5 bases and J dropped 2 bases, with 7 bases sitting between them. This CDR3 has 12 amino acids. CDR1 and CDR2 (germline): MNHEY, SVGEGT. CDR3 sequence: CASSILPYEQYF. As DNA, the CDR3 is TGTGCCAGCAGTATACTCCCCTACGAGCAGTACTTC.

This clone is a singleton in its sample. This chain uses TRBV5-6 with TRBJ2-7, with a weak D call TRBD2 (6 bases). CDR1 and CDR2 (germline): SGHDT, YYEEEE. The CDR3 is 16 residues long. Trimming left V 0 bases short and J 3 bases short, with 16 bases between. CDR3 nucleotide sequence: TGTGCCAGCAGCTTGGGGGCACTAGCTTTAAACTACGAGCAGTACTTC. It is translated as CASSLGALALNYEQYF.

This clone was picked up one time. DNA for the CDR3: TGTGCCATCAGTGGGTTAGGTAGCGGGGCCGAGAACACCGGGGAGCTGTTTTTT. It specifies CAISGLGSGAENTGELFF. This rearrangement joins TRBV10-3 to TRBJ2-2; TRBD2 aligns across 8 bases. This CDR3 has 18 amino acids. Germline-derived CDR1 and CDR2 are ENHRY and SYGVKD. The trim removed 4 bases at V and 1 base at J, leaving 11 bases unmatched.

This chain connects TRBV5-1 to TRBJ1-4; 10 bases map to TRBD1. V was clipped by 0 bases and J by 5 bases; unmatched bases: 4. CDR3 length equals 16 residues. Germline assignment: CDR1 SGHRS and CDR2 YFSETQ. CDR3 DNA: TGCGCCAGCAGCTTGGGCTCGGGACAGGGGAATGAAAAACTGTTTTTT. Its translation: CASSLGSGQGNEKLFF.

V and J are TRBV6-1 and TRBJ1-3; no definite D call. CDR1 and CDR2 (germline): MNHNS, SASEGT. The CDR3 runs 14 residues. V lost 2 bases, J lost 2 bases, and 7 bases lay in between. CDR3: CASSERRAGNTIYF. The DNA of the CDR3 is TGTGCCAGCAGTGAACGCCGGGCTGGAAACACCATATATTTT.

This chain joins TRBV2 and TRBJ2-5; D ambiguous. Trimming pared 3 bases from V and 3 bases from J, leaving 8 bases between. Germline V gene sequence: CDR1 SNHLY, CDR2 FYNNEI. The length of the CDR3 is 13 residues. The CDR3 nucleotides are TGTGCCAGCAGTGACCGACTCGAAGAGACCCAGTACTTC. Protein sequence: CASSDRLEETQYF.

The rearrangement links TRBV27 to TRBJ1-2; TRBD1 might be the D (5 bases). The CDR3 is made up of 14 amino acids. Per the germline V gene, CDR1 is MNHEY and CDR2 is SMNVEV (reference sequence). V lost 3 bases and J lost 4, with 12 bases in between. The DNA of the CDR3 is TGTGCCAGCAGTTTCGGGGGTTCCCCCTATGGCTACACCTTC. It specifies CASSFGGSPYGYTF.

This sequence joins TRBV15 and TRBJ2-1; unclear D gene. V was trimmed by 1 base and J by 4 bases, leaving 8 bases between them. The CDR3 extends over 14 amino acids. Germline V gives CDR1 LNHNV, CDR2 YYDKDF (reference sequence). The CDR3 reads CATSRGTEYNEQFF. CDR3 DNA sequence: TGTGCCACCAGCAGAGGTACAGAATACAATGAGCAGTTCTTC.

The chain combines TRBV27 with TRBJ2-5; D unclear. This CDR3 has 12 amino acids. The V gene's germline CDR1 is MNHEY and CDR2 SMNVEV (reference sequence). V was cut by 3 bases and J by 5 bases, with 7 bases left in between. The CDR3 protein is CASSFNGETQYF. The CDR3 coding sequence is TGTGCCAGCAGTTTCAACGGGGAGACCCAGTACTTC.

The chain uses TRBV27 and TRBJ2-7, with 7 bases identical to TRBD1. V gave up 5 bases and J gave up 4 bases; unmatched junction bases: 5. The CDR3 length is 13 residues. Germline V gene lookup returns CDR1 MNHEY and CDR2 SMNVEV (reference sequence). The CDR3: CASSEGTAYEQYF. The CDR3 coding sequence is TGTGCCAGCAGTGAAGGGACAGCTTACGAGCAGTACTTC.

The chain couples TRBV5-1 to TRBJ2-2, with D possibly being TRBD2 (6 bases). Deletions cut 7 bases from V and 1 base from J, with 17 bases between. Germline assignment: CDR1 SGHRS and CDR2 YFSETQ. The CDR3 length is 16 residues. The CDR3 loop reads CASSGGGSGNTGELFF. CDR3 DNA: TGCGCCAGCTCCGGTGGGGGGTCGGGGAACACCGGGGAGCTGTTTTTT. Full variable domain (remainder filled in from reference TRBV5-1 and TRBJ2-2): KAGVTQTPRYLIKTRGQQVTLSCSPISGHRSVSWYQQTPGQGLQFLFEYFSETQRNKGNFPGRFSGRQFSNSRSEMNVSTLELGDSALYLCASSGGGSGNTGELFFGEGSRLTVL.

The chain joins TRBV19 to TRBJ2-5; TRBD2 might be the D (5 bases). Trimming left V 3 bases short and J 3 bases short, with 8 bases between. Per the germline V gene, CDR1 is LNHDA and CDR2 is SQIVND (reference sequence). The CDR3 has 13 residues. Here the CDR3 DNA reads TGTGCCAGTAGTATTTTCGGGGAAGAGACCCAGTACTTC. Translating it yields CASSIFGEETQYF.

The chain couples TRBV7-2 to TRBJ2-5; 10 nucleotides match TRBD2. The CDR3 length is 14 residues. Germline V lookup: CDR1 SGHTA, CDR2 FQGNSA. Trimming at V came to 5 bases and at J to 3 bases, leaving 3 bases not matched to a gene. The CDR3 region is CASSVGLAEETQYF. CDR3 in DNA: TGTGCCAGCAGCGTAGGACTAGCGGAAGAGACCCAGTACTTC.

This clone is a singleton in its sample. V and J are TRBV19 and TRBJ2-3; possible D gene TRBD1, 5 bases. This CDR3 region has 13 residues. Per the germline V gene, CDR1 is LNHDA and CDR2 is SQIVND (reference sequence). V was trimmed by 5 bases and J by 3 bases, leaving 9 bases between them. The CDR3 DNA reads TGTGCCAGTAGTTTGACAGATACAGATACGCAGTATTTT. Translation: CASSLTDTDTQYF.

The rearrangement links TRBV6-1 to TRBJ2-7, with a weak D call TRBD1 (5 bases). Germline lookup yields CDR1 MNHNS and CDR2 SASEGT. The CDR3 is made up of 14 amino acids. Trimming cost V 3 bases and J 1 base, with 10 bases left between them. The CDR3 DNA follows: TGTGCCAGCAGTGAGAGAGGACATTCCTACGAGCAGTACGTC. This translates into CASSERGHSYEQYV.

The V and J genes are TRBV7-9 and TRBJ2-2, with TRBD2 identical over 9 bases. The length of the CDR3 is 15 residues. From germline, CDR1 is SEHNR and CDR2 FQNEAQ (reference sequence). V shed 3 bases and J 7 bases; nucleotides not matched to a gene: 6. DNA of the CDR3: TGTGCCAGCAGCTTTGGACTAGCGAAGGACGGGGAGCTGTTTTTT. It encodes CASSFGLAKDGELFF.

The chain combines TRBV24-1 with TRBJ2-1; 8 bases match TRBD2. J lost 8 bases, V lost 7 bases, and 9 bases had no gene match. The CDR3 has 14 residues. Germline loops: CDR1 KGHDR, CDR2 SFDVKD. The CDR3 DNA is TGTGCCACCAGCGGGACTAGTCGTCCCGATGAGCAGTTCTTC. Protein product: CATSGTSRPDEQFF.